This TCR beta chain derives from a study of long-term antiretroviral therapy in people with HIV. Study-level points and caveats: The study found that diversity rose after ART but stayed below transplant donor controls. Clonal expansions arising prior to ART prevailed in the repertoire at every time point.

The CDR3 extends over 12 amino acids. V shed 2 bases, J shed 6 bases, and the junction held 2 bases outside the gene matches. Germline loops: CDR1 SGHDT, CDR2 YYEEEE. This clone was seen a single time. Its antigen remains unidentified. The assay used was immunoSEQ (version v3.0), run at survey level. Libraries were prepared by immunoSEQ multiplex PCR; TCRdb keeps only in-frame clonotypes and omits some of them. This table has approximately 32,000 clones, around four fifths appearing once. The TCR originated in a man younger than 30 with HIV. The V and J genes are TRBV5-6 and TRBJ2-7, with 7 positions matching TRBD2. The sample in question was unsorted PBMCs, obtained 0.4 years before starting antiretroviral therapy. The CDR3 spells CASSFGGSEQYF. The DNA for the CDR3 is TGTGCCAGCAGCTTCGGGGGGTCCGAGCAGTACTTC.